This T cell receptor (beta chain) was obtained from a study of human T cells and chemical hapten exposure. A single record per CDR3 protein comes from TCRdb applying MiXCR to the RACE reads. The repertoire holds 65,000 to 85,000 distinct CDR3 sequences, with 10% to 13% as singletons. Time point specified: patch test 1, 2 weeks after DPC sensitization. Sample treatment: therapeutic diphenylcyclopropenone sensitization with weekly scalp DPC. There are 13 residues in the CDR3. Germline values: CDR1 MGHRA, CDR2 YSYEKL. Trimming removed 5 bases at V and 3 bases at J, with 11 bases between. This clonotype was obtained from a woman between 45 and 60 years old with alopecia areata. Some clones in this sample may be carry-over from other donors' samples. The chain links TRBV4-1 to TRBJ2-7; D assignment may be TRBD1 or TRBD2 (5 bases each). Specimen: whole blood, collected in connection with sensitization to the hapten diphenylcyclopropenone (DPC). This CDR3 reads CASSSRDDYEQYF. CDR3 nucleotide sequence: TGCGCCAGCAGCTCCCGGGACGACTACGAGCAGTACTTC.